The 6 T cell receptor beta chains below come from one sample, sequenced in a study of T cell changes during pregnancy in multiple sclerosis. The data were produced by immunoSEQ multiplex PCR, yet TCRdb's version contains in-frame clones alone and is incomplete. The sample lists approximately 44,000 clones; about 89% were seen once. Sequenced material: CD4+ T cells from peripheral blood mononuclear cells, taken before pregnancy. All receptors come from a female donor with multiple sclerosis, enrolled in a pregnancy study.

This clone occurred once. CDR3 nucleotides: TGCAGCGTTACCGGGACTAGCTACAATGAGCAGTTCTTC. Its translation is CSVTGTSYNEQFF. The chain combines TRBV29-1 with TRBJ2-1, with TRBD2 matching 8 bases. J was trimmed by 3 bases and V by 5 bases; bases with no gene match: 3. There are 13 residues in the CDR3. Per germline, CDR1 SQVTM and CDR2 ANQGSEA.

This chain links TRBV19 with TRBJ2-3; tentative D call: TRBD2 (6 bases). Germline lookup yields CDR1 LNHDA and CDR2 SQIVND (reference sequence). V was shortened by 1 base and J by 5 bases, with 13 bases between the two germline ends. This CDR3 comprises 15 residues. The CDR3 is CASSIGAGYEDTQYF. The CDR3 DNA sequence: TGTGCCAGTAGTATAGGTGCGGGGTACGAAGATACGCAGTATTTT.

This sequence joins TRBV10-3 and TRBJ2-7; 9 bases line up with TRBD1. This CDR3 spans 16 amino acids. V was clipped by 6 bases and J by 1 base; unmatched bases: 10. Germline V gene lookup returns CDR1 ENHRY and CDR2 SYGVKD. The CDR3 DNA follows: TGTGCCATCAGCGCCGGACAGGGGAAAGGTTCCTACGAGCAGTACTTC. It is translated as CAISAGQGKGSYEQYF.

The V call is TRBV12-5, the J call TRBJ1-6, with D uncertain. Per germline, CDR1 LGHNT and CDR2 FRNRAP. Between the trimmed V and J ends, which lost 6 bases and 10 bases, there was a span of 10 bases. This CDR3 region has 12 residues. Here the CDR3 reads CASGSDNSPLHF. CDR3 DNA sequence: TGTGCTAGTGGCTCCGACAACTCACCCCTCCACTTT.

This sequence joins TRBV5-8 and TRBJ1-1, with 10 bases matching TRBD1. The CDR3 sequence is 15 residues long. After removal of 4 bases from V and 4 bases from J, the junction contained 7 bases not matched to a gene. CDR1 and CDR2 from the germline V gene are SGHTS and YDEGEE. The CDR3 region has the DNA TGTGCCAGCAGCACCTGGACAGGGGGAAGCACTGAAGCTTTCTTT. Its translation: CASSTWTGGSTEAFF.

V is TRBV7-9 and J is TRBJ2-7; 7 bases map to TRBD1. CDR3 size: 14 residues. Per germline, CDR1 SEHNR and CDR2 FQNEAQ (reference sequence). V was pared by 5 bases and J by 2 bases, with 6 bases of the junction left unmatched. The CDR3 DNA reads TGTGCCAGCAGCCCGACAGGGTTACCCTACGAGCAGTACTTC. Translated: CASSPTGLPYEQYF.